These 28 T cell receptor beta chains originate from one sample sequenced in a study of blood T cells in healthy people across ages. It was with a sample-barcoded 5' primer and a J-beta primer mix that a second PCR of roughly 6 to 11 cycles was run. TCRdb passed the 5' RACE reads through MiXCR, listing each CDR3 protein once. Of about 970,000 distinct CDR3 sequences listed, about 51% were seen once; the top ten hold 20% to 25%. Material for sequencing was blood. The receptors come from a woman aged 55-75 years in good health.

The CDR3: CASSFGLAGLHGNEQFF. CDR3 sequence (DNA): TGTGCCAGCAGCTTTGGACTAGCGGGACTTCATGGCAATGAGCAGTTCTTC. The gene calls are TRBV7-2 and TRBJ2-1; 12 bases map to TRBD2. The CDR3 has 17 residues. Per germline, CDR1 SGHTA and CDR2 FQGNSA. Trimming removed 3 bases from V and 6 bases from J; junction bases left unmatched: 9.

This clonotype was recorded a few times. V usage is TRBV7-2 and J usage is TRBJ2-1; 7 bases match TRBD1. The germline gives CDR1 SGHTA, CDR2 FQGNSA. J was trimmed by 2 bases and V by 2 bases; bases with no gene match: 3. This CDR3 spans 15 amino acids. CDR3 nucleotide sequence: TGTGCCAGCAGCTTACGACAGGGAACCTACAATGAGCAGTTCTTC. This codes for CASSLRQGTYNEQFF.

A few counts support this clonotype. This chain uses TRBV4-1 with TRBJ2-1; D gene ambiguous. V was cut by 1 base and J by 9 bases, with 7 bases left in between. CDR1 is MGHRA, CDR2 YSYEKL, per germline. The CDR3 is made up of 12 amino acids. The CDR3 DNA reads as TGCGCCAGCAGCCAAGTAGATGGTGAGCAGTTCTTC. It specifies CASSQVDGEQFF.

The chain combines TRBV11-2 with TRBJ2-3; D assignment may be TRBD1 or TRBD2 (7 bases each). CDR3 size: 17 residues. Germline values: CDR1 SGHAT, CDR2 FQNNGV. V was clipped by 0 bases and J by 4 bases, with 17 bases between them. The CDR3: CASSLDAGGRVSDTQYF. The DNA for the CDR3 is TGTGCCAGCAGCTTAGATGCAGGGGGGAGGGTCTCAGATACGCAGTATTTT.

The CDR3 region has the DNA TGCAGCGTTTCCCTAGCGGGAAACACAGATACGCAGTATTTT. This gives the protein CSVSLAGNTDTQYF. The rearrangement joins TRBV29-1 to TRBJ2-3, with TRBD2 matching 9 bases. V was pared by 5 bases and J by 2 bases, with 5 bases of the junction left unmatched. CDR3 length: 14 residues. Germline lookup yields CDR1 SQVTM and CDR2 ANQGSEA.

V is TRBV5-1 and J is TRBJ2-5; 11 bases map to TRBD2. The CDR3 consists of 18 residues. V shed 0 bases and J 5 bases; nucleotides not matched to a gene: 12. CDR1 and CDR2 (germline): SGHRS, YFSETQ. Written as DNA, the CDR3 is TGCGCCAGCAGCTTGGAGGGGTTGACTAGCGGGGACGTGGAGACCCAGTACTTC. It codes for CASSLEGLTSGDVETQYF.

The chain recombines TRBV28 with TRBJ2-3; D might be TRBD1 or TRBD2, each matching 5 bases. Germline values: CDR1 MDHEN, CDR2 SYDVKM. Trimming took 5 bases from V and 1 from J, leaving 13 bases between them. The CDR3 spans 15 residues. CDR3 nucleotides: TGTGCCAGCAGTGGGGGTGACTCCGGCACAGATACGCAGTATTTT. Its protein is CASSGGDSGTDTQYF.

This chain's CDR3 is CAISEDSPNQPQHF. The CDR3 nucleotides read TGTGCCATCAGTGAGGACAGCCCAAATCAGCCCCAGCATTTT. The rearrangement links TRBV10-3 to TRBJ1-5; perhaps TRBD1 as D (5 bases). Looked up from germline, CDR1 is ENHRY and CDR2 is SYGVKD. The CDR3 extends over 14 amino acids. V lost 2 bases and J lost 4, with 9 bases in between.

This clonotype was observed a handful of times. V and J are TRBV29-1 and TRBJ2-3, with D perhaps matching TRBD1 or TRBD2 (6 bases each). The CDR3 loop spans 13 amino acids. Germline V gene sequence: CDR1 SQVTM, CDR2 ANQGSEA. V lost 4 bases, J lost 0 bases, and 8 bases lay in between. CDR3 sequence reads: CSVGGASTDTQYF. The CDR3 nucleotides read TGCAGCGTTGGGGGGGCGAGCACAGATACGCAGTATTTT.

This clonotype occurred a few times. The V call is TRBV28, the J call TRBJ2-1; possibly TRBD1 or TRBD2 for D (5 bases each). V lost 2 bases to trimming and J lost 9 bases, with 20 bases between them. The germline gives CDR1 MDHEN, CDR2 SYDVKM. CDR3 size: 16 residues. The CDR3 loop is CASSLIGQGQGGEQFF. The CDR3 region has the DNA TGTGCCAGCAGTTTAATTGGGCAGGGCCAAGGAGGTGAGCAGTTCTTC.

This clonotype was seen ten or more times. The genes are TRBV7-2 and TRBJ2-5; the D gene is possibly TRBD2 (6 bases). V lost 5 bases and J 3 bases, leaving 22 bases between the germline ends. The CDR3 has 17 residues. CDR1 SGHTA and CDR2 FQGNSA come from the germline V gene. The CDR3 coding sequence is TGTGCCAGCAGCATATGGGGGGACGGGGCTGCTAAAGAGACCCAGTACTTC. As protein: CASSIWGDGAAKETQYF.

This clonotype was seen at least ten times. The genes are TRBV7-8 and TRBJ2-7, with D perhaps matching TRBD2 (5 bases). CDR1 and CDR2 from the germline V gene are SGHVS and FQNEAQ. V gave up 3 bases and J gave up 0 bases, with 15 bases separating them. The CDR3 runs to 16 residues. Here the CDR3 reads CASSFSSQRTSYEQYF. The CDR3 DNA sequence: TGTGCCAGCAGCTTCTCTTCTCAGCGGACCTCCTACGAGCAGTACTTC.

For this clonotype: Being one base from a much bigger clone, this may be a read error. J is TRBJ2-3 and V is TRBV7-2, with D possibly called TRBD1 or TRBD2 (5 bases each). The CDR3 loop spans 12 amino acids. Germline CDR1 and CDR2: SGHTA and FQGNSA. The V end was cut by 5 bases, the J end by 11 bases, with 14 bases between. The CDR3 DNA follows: TGTGCCAGCAGCAGTCGGGGCTACGTGCAGTATTTT. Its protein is CASSSRGYVQYF.

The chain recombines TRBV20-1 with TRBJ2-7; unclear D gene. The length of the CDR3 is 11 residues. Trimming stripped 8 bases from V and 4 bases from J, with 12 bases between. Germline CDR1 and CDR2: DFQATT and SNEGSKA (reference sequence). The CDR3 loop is CSSPGEYEQYF. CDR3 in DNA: TGCAGTTCACCTGGCGAGTACGAGCAGTACTTC.

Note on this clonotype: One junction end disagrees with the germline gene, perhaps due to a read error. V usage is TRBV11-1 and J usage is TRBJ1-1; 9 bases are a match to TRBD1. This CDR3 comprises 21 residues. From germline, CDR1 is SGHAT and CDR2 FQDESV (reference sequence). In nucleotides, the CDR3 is TGTGCCAGTAGCTTAGAGGGGCGGAGGACAGGGGAAGGGGTAATGAACACTGAAGCTTTCTTT. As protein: CASSLEGRRTGEGVMNTEAFF.

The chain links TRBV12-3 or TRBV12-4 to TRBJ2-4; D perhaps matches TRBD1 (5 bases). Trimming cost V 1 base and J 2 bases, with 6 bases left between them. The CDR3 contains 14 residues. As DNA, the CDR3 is TGTGCCAGCAGTTTAGACAGGTCCAAAAACATTCAGTACTTC. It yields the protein CASSLDRSKNIQYF.

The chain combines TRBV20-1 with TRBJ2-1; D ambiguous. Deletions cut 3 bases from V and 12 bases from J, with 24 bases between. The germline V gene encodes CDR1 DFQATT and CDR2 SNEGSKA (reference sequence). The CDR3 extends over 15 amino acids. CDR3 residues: CSASRQVGLTDTQFF. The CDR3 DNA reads TGCAGTGCTAGTCGTCAGGTGGGCCTCACAGATACGCAGTTCTTC.

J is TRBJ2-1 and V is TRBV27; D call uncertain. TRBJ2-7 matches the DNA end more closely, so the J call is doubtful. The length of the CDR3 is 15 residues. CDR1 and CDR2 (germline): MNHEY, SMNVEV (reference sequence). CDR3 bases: TGTGCCAGCGGTCCGGGTCCCAGCTCCTACAATGAGCAGTACTTC. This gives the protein CASGPGPSSYNEQYF.

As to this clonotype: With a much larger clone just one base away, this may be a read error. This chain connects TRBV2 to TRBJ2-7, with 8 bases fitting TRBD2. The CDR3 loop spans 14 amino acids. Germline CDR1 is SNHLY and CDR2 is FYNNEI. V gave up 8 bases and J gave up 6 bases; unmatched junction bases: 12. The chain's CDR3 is CASGGISGRSEQYF. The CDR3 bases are TGTGCCAGCGGTGGGATAAGCGGGAGATCCGAGCAGTACTTC.

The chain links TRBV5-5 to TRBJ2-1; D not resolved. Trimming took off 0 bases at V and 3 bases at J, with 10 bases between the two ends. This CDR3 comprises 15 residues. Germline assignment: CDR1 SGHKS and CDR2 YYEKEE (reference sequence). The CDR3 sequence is CASSLVPDGYNEQFF. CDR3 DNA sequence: TGTGCCAGCAGCTTGGTCCCCGACGGCTACAATGAGCAGTTCTTC. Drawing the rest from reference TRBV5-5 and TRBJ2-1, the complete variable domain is DAGVTQSPTHLIKTRGQQVTLRCSPISGHKSVSWYQQVLGQGPQFIFQYYEKEERGRGNFPDRFSARQFPNYSSELNVNALLLGDSALYLCASSLVPDGYNEQFFGPGTRLTVL.

In DNA, the CDR3 is TGTGCCAGCAGTTTCGACGCGGGCATTCAGTACTTC. This sequence encodes CASSFDAGIQYF. V usage is TRBV12-3 or TRBV12-4 and J usage is TRBJ2-4, with a tentative D call TRBD2 (5 bases). Trimming cost V 3 bases and J 9 bases, with 9 bases left between them. This CDR3 is built from 12 residues.

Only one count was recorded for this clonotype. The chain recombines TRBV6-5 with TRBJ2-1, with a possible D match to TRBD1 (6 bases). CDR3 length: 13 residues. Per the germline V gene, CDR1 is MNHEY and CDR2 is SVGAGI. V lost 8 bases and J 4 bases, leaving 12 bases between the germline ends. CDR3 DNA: TGTGCCAGCCGGGACACTATTTACAATGAGCAGTTCTTC. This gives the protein CASRDTIYNEQFF.

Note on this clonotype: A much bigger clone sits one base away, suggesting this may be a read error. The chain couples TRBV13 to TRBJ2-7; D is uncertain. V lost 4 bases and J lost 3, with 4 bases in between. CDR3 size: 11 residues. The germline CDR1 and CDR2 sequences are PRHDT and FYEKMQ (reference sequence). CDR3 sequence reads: CASSWFYEQYF. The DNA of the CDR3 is TGTGCCAGCAGCTGGTTCTACGAGCAGTACTTC.

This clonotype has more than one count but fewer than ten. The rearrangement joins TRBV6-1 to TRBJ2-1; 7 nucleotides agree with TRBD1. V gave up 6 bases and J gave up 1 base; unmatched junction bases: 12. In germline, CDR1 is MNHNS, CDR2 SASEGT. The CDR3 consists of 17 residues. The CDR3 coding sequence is TGTGCCAGCAGGAAAGACAGGGTGGGAAGGTCCTACAATGAGCAGTTCTTC. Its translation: CASRKDRVGRSYNEQFF.

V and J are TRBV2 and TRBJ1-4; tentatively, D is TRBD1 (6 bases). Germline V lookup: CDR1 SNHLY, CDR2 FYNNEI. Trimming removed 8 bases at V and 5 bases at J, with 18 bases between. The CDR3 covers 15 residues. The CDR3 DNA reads TGTGCCAGCGAACAGGGTCACGCCACGAATGAAAAACTGTTTTTT. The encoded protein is CASEQGHATNEKLFF.

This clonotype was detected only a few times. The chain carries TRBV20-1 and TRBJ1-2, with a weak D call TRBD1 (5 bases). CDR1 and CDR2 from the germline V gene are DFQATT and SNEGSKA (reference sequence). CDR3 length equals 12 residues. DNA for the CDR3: TGCTCTATTGGGACGTCTAACTATGGCTACACCTTC. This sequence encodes CSIGTSNYGYTF.

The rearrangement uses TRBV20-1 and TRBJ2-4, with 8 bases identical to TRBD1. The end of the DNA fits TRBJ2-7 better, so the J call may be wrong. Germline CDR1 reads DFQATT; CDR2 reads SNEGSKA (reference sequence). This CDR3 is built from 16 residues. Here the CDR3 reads CSAREIVRTGLSEQYF. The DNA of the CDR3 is TGCAGTGCTAGAGAGATCGTACGGACAGGGCTATCCGAGCAGTACTTC.

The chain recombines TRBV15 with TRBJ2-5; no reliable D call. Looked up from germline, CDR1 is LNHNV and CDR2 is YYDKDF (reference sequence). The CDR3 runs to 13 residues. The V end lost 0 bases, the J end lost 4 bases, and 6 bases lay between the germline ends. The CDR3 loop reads CATSRDASETQYF. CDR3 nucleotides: TGTGCCACCAGCAGAGATGCCTCAGAGACCCAGTACTTC.